The 25 T cell receptor beta chains presented below share a single source sample, sequenced in a study of blood T cell repertoires in COVID-19. Only in-frame clones appear in the TCRdb table, and some are missing; sequencing was by immunoSEQ multiplex PCR. The sample comprises approximately 140,000 clones, 85% to 90% of which are singletons, and more than 4% rests with the top ten. What was sequenced was peripheral blood. These receptors were taken from a woman in her 40s with acute or convalescent COVID-19.

The CDR3 DNA sequence: TGTGCCAGCAGTGCCTCTCCGGGACAGAGAACCTATAATTCACCCCTCCACTTT. As protein: CASSASPGQRTYNSPLHF. The chain links TRBV6-1 to TRBJ1-6; TRBD1 agrees at 7 bases. CDR3 length: 18 amino acids. Germline V gives CDR1 MNHNS, CDR2 SASEGT. The J segment lost 2 bases and the V segment lost 4 bases, leaving 11 bases of the junction unmatched.

This chain connects TRBV12-3 or TRBV12-4 to TRBJ2-5; TRBD2 might be the D (7 bases). V lost 3 bases, J lost 5 bases, and 10 bases lay in between. The CDR3 has 13 residues. The CDR3 DNA follows: TGTGCCAGCAGTTTCCGGGGGGCTGAGACCCAGTACTTC. It specifies CASSFRGAETQYF.

CDR3 nucleotide sequence: TGTGCCAGCAGCTCCCAGGGGGGTAACTATGGCTACACCTTC. Protein sequence: CASSSQGGNYGYTF. This chain uses TRBV7-2 with TRBJ1-2, with TRBD1 matching 7 bases. Germline V CDR1 and CDR2: SGHTA, FQGNSA. The CDR3 has 14 residues. V trimming: 4 bases; J trimming: 1 base; junction bases outside the gene matches: 3.

The chain employs TRBV12-5 and TRBJ1-4, with a weak D call TRBD1 (6 bases). Germline V gene data show CDR1 as LGHNT and CDR2 as FRNRAP. This CDR3 contains 16 residues. V shed 0 bases and J shed 6 bases, with 14 bases lying between them. The CDR3 DNA follows: TGTGCTAGTGGTTTGGTATGGGACACCAAATATGAAAAACTGTTTTTT. The encoded protein is CASGLVWDTKYEKLFF.

This chain connects TRBV6-5 to TRBJ1-5, with TRBD1 matching 7 bases. The ends lost 6 bases at V and 7 bases at J; junction bases unmatched: 9. The V gene's germline CDR1 is MNHEY and CDR2 SVGAGI. The CDR3 contains 14 residues. The CDR3 region has the DNA TGTGCCAGCAGAAAGACAGGGATCGGCCAGCCCCAGCATTTT. This translates into CASRKTGIGQPQHF.

V and J are TRBV7-2 and TRBJ1-1, with D possibly TRBD1 on 5 matching bases. V lost 0 bases to trimming and J lost 5 bases, with 10 bases between them. The CDR3 runs 14 residues. Germline V gives CDR1 SGHTA, CDR2 FQGNSA. The CDR3 spells CASSLAWAGTEAFF. CDR3 nucleotide sequence: TGTGCCAGCAGCTTAGCGTGGGCAGGGACTGAAGCTTTCTTT.

The CDR3 DNA reads TGTGCCAGTTCTCAGGGGGGAGACCAAGAGACCCAGTACTTC. It yields the protein CASSQGGDQETQYF. J is TRBJ2-5 and V is TRBV27; D perhaps matches TRBD1 (7 bases). Looked up from germline, CDR1 is MNHEY and CDR2 is SMNVEV (reference sequence). The CDR3 contains 14 residues. Trimming shortened V by 9 bases and J by 0 bases, and 14 bases separated the two germline ends.

The chain joins TRBV6-2 or TRBV6-3 to TRBJ1-5; 8 positions match TRBD1. CDR3 length: 15 amino acids. The germline V gene encodes CDR1 MNHEY and CDR2 SVGEGT. Trimming cost V 0 bases and J 3 bases; bases outside gene matches: 1. In DNA, the CDR3 is TGTGCCAGCAGTTACTCGGGACAGGTCAATCAGCCCCAGCATTTT. Encoded protein: CASSYSGQVNQPQHF.

The V and J genes are TRBV7-8 and TRBJ2-6; the D gene is possibly TRBD1 (6 bases). Trimming stripped 5 bases from V and 0 bases from J, with 11 bases between. The CDR3 spans 16 residues. CDR1 and CDR2 from the germline V gene are SGHVS and FQNEAQ. DNA for the CDR3: TGTGCCAGCAGCGAGGGACATTCCTCTGGGGCCAACGTCCTGACTTTC. This codes for CASSEGHSSGANVLTF. The variable domain in full, with the rest retrieved from reference TRBV7-8 and TRBJ2-6, is GAGVSQSPRYKVAKRGQDVALRCDPISGHVSLFWYQQALGQGPEFLTYFQNEAQLDKSGLPSDRFFAERPEGSVSTLKIQRTQQEDSAVYLCASSEGHSSGANVLTFGAGSRLTVL.

The rearrangement uses TRBV25-1 and TRBJ2-5; 10 nucleotides match TRBD2. Germline V gives CDR1 MGHDK, CDR2 SYGVNS. Trimming cost V 5 bases and J 5 bases; bases outside gene matches: 8. The CDR3 spans 15 residues. CDR3 coding DNA: TGTGCCAGCAGTTTCAGCGGGGGGGCCAGGGAGACCCAGTACTTC. Translation: CASSFSGGARETQYF.

V and J are TRBV3-1 (or the pseudogene TRBV3-2) and TRBJ1-5, with 7 positions matching TRBD1. The CDR3 has 15 amino acids. Germline V CDR1 and CDR2: LGHDT, YNNKEL (reference sequence). V shed 3 bases, J shed 2 bases, and the junction held 4 bases outside the gene matches. DNA of the CDR3: TGTGCCAGCAGCCACCGGGACAGAGGCAATCAGCCCCAGCATTTT. The encoded protein is CASSHRDRGNQPQHF.

The chain recombines TRBV5-5 with TRBJ2-1; 7 positions agree with TRBD2. Germline assignment: CDR1 SGHKS and CDR2 YYEKEE (reference sequence). Unmatched junction bases numbered 11, after V lost 0 bases and J lost 5 bases. This CDR3 contains 17 residues. The CDR3 loop is CASSLAGTSRGDNEQFF. The CDR3 DNA reads TGTGCCAGCAGCTTGGCCGGGACCTCCCGGGGGGACAATGAGCAGTTCTTC.

The V gene is TRBV7-2, the J gene TRBJ2-1; 8 nucleotides align to TRBD2. This CDR3 comprises 15 residues. V was clipped by 1 base and J by 4 bases; unmatched bases: 3. Germline V lookup: CDR1 SGHTA, CDR2 FQGNSA. Written as DNA, the CDR3 is TGTGCCAGCAGCTTAGAGCGGGGGAGGTACAATGAGCAGTTCTTC. Translated: CASSLERGRYNEQFF.

This chain joins TRBV18 and TRBJ2-5; 7 bases align to TRBD1. Germline lookup yields CDR1 KGHSH and CDR2 LQKENI. Trimming took 0 bases from V and 2 from J; bases not matched to a gene: 3. The CDR3 totals 15 residues. The chain's CDR3 is CASSPPGDRQETQYF. The CDR3 DNA reads as TGTGCCAGCTCACCACCAGGGGACAGACAAGAGACCCAGTACTTC.

The V and J genes are TRBV18 and TRBJ1-5; D remains ambiguous. Germline lookup yields CDR1 KGHSH and CDR2 LQKENI. V was pared by 0 bases and J by 4 bases, with 10 bases between. This CDR3 has 15 residues. The CDR3 loop is CASSPPSQRNQPQHF. The CDR3 nucleotides read TGTGCCAGCTCACCACCGTCCCAGCGAAATCAGCCCCAGCATTTT. The whole variable domain, filled in from reference TRBV18 and TRBJ1-5, reads NAGVMQNPRHLVRRRGQEARLRCSPMKGHSHVYWYRQLPEEGLKFMVYLQKENIIDESGMPKERFSAEFPKEGPSILRIQQVVRGDSAAYFCASSPPSQRNQPQHFGDGTRLSIL.

The chain employs TRBV7-9 and TRBJ2-7; 7 nucleotides align to TRBD2. Germline lookup yields CDR1 SEHNR and CDR2 FQNEAQ (reference sequence). This CDR3 is built from 14 residues. The V and J ends lost 8 bases and 0 bases, in that order; junction bases with no gene match: 7. The CDR3 here is CASGSRGDSYEQYF. The CDR3 coding sequence is TGTGCCAGCGGGTCACGGGGGGACTCCTACGAGCAGTACTTC.

V gene TRBV28 combines with J gene TRBJ1-2, with TRBD1 matching over 9 bases. The CDR3 consists of 14 residues. Germline V gene sequence: CDR1 MDHEN, CDR2 SYDVKM. The CDR3 loop reads CSSGTGTPNYGYTF. The CDR3 region has the DNA TGTTCCTCCGGGACAGGGACCCCTAACTATGGCTACACCTTC.

The chain carries TRBV6-5 and TRBJ2-1; 10 positions match TRBD2. The V segment lost 3 bases and the J segment 4 bases; nucleotides outside the gene matches: 0. Germline V gene data show CDR1 as MNHEY and CDR2 as SVGAGI. This CDR3 has 14 residues. In nucleotides, the CDR3 is TGTGCCAGCAGTTATAGCGGGAGGTACAATGAGCAGTTCTTC. Translated, it gives CASSYSGRYNEQFF.

This rearrangement joins TRBV19 to TRBJ1-5, with D uncertain. The CDR3 runs 13 residues. The V end lost 2 bases, the J end lost 7 bases, and 9 bases lay between the germline ends. CDR1 is LNHDA, CDR2 SQIVND, per germline (reference sequence). The CDR3 nucleotides read TGTGCCAGTAGTATAAATCCTTCCCAGCCCCAGCATTTT. It codes for CASSINPSQPQHF.

The chain has TRBV28 and TRBJ2-3; maybe TRBD1 (6 bases). The germline CDR1 and CDR2 sequences are MDHEN and SYDVKM. With 2 bases removed from V and 2 bases from J, the gap between germline ends came to 14 bases. This CDR3 region has 16 residues. CDR3 sequence reads: CASSLVGRGHTDTQYF. CDR3 coding DNA: TGTGCCAGCAGTTTAGTCGGCAGGGGACACACAGATACGCAGTATTTT. The complete variable domain, with remaining parts taken from reference TRBV28 and TRBJ2-3, reads DVKVTQSSRYLVKRTGEKVFLECVQDMDHENMFWYRQDPGLGLRLIYFSYDVKMKEKGDIPEGYSVSREKKERFSLILESASTNQTSMYLCASSLVGRGHTDTQYFGPGTRLTVL.

The rearrangement joins TRBV2 to TRBJ1-1; D unresolved. The ends were cut back, 4 bases at V and 7 bases at J, with 22 bases in the middle. The CDR3 is 16 residues long. The germline V gene encodes CDR1 SNHLY and CDR2 FYNNEI. The CDR3 loop reads CASSVLWRPGSLEAFF. The CDR3 nucleotides read TGTGCCAGCAGTGTACTCTGGAGACCGGGAAGCCTTGAAGCTTTCTTT.

The chain recombines TRBV7-8 with TRBJ2-7; a possible D gene is TRBD1 (6 bases). Germline V gives CDR1 SGHVS, CDR2 FQNEAQ. V lost 5 bases, J lost 2 bases, and 19 bases lay in between. The CDR3 extends over 16 amino acids. The CDR3 spells CASSKQTGGGTYEQYF. The CDR3 bases are TGTGCCAGCAGCAAACAGACAGGCGGTGGAACCTACGAGCAGTACTTC.

This chain joins TRBV18 and TRBJ2-7, with TRBD1 matching 8 bases. The CDR3 extends over 14 amino acids. V lost 3 bases to trimming and J lost 0 bases; unmatched junction nucleotides: 1. CDR1 and CDR2 (germline): KGHSH, LQKENI. The CDR3 loop reads CASSPDRGSYEQYF. For the CDR3, the DNA is TGTGCCAGCTCACCCGACAGGGGCTCCTACGAGCAGTACTTC.

CDR3 in DNA: TGTGCCAGCAGTTATTCCTCGGGACAGCCCTATGGCTACACCTTC. Protein: CASSYSSGQPYGYTF. The chain joins TRBV6-2 or TRBV6-3 to TRBJ1-2; 7 bases match TRBD1. V lost 3 bases, J lost 4 bases, and 8 bases stayed unmatched. Germline V gene sequence: CDR1 MNHEY, CDR2 SVGEGT. The CDR3 has 15 residues.

The chain has TRBV30 and TRBJ1-2; D is perhaps TRBD1 (5 bases). Trimming removed 3 bases at V and 7 bases at J, with 15 bases between. There are 13 residues in the CDR3. The germline CDR1 and CDR2 sequences are GTSNPN and SVGIG (reference sequence). The CDR3 DNA follows: TGTGCCTGGAGCCCCTGGGGGGAGGGTGGCTACACCTTC. It is translated as CAWSPWGEGGYTF.